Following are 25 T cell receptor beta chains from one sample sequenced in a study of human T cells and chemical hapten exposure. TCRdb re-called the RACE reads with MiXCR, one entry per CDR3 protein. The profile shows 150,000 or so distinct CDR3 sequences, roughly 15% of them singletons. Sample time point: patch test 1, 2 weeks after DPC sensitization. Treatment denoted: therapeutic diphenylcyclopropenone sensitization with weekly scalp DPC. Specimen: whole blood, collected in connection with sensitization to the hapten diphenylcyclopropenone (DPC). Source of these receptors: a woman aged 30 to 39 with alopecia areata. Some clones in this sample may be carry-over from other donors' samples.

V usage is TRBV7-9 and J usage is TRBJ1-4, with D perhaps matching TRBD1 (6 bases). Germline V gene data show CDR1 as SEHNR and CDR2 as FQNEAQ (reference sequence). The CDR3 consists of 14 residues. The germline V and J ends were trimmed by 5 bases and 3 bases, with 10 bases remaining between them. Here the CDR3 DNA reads TGTGCCAGCAGCCCTACAGGGTCTAATGAAAAACTGTTTTTT. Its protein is CASSPTGSNEKLFF.

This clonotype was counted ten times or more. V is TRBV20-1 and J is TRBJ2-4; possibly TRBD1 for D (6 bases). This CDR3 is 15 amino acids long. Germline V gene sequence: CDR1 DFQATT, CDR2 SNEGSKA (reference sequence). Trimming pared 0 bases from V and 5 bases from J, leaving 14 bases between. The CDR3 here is CSARDRDKWENIQYF. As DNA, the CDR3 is TGCAGTGCTAGAGACAGGGACAAATGGGAAAACATTCAGTACTTC.

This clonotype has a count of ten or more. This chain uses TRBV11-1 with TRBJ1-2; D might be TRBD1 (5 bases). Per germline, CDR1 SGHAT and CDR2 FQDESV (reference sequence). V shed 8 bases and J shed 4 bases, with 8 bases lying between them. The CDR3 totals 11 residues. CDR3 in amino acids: CASATAYGYTF. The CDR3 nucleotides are TGTGCCAGCGCGACAGCCTATGGCTACACCTTC.

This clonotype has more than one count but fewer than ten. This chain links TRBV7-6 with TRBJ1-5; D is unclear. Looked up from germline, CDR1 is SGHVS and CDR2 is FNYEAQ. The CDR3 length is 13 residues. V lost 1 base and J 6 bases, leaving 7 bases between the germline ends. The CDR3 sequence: CASSLGWGQPQHF. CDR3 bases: TGTGCCAGCAGCTTAGGGTGGGGTCAGCCCCAGCATTTT.

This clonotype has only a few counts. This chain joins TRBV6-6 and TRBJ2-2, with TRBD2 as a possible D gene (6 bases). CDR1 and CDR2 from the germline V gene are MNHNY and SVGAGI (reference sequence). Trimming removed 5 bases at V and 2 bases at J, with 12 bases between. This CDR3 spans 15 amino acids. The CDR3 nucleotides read TGTGCCAGCAGTGGAGGGACTCCCAACACCGGGGAGCTGTTTTTT. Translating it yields CASSGGTPNTGELFF.

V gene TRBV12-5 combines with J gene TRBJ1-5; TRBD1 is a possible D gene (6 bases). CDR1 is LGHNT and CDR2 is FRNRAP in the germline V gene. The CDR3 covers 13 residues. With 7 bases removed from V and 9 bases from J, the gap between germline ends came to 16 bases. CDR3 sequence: CASVTGDFSPQHF. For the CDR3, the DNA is TGTGCTAGTGTGACAGGTGACTTTTCGCCCCAGCATTTT.

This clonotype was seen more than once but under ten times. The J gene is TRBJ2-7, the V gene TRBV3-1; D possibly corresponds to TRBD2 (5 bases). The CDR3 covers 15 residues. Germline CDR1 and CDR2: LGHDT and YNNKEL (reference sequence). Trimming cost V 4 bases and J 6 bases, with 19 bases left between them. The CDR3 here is CASSPHPPPAGEQYF. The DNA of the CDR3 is TGTGCCAGCAGCCCTCACCCTCCTCCCGCGGGCGAGCAGTACTTC.

The CDR3 nucleotides read TGTGCCAGCAGCCAAGATACAACTAGCGGGAGAGCCCAGTACTTC. Residues: CASSQDTTSGRAQYF. This rearrangement joins TRBV3-1 to TRBJ2-5; TRBD2 matches 11 bases. V shed 0 bases and J 9 bases; nucleotides not matched to a gene: 6. This CDR3 has 15 amino acids. Per the germline V gene, CDR1 is LGHDT and CDR2 is YNNKEL (reference sequence).

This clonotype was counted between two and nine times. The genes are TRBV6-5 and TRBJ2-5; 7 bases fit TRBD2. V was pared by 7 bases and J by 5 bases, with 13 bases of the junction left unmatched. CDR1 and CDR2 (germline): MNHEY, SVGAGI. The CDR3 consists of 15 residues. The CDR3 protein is CASTPLGGTGETQYF. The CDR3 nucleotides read TGTGCCAGCACTCCCCTCGGGGGGACGGGGGAGACCCAGTACTTC.

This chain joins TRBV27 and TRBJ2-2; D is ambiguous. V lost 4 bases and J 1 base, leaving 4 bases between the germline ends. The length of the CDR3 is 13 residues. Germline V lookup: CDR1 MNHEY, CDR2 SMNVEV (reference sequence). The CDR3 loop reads CASSSKNTGELFF. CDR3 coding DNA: TGTGCCAGCAGTTCCAAGAACACCGGGGAGCTGTTTTTT.

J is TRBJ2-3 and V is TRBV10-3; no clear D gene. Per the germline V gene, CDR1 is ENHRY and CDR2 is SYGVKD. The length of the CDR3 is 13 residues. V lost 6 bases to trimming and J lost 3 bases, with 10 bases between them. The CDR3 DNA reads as TGTGCCATCAGCCGGCAGGCAACAGATACGCAGTATTTT. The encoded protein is CAISRQATDTQYF.

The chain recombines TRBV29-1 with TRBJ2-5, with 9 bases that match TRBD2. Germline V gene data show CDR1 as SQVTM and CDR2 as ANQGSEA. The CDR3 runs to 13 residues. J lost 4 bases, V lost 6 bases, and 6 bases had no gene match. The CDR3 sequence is CSVRGGARETQYF. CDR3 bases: TGCAGCGTCCGCGGGGGGGCCCGAGAGACCCAGTACTTC.

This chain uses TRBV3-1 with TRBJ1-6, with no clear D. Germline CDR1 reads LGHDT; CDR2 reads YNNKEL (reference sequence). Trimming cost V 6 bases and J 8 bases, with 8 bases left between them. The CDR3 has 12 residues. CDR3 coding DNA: TGTGCCAGCAGGTTAAGAGATTCACCCCTCCACTTT. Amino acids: CASRLRDSPLHF.

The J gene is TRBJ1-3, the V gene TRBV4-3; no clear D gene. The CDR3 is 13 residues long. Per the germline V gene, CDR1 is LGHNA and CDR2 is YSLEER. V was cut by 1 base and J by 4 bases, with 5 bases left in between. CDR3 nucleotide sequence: TGCGCCAGCAGCCAAGTACAGGGAAACACCATATATTTT. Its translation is CASSQVQGNTIYF.

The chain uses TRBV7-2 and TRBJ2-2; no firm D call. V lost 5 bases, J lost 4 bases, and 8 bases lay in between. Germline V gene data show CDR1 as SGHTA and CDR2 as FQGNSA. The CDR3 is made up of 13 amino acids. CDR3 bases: TGTGCCAGCAGCGCCAGGTTCACCGGGGAGCTGTTTTTT. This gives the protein CASSARFTGELFF.

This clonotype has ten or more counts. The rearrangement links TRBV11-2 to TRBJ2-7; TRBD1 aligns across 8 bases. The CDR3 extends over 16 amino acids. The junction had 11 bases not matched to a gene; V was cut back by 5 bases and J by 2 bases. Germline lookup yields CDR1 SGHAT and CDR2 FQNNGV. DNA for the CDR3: TGTGCCAGCAGCCCATTAGACCGGACAGGGCCCTACGAGCAGTACTTC. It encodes CASSPLDRTGPYEQYF. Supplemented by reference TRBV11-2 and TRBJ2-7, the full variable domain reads EAGVAQSPRYKIIEKRQSVAFWCNPISGHATLYWYQQILGQGPKLLIQFQNNGVVDDSQLPKDRFSAERLKGVDSTLKIQPAKLEDSAVYLCASSPLDRTGPYEQYFGPGTRLTVT.

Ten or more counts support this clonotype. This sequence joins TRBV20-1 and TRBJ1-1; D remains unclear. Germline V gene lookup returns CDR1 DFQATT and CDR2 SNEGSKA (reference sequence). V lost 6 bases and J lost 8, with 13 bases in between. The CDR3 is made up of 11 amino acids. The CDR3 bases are TGCAGTGCCGCAAGGGCCGGAGAAGCTTTCTTT. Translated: CSAARAGEAFF.

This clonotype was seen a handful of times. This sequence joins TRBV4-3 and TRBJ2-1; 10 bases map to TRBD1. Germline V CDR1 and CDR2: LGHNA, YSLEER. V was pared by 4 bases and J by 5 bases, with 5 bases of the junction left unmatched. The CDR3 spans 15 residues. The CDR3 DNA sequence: TGCGCCAGCAGCCTGGGACAGGGGACCGACAATGAGCAGTTCTTC. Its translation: CASSLGQGTDNEQFF.

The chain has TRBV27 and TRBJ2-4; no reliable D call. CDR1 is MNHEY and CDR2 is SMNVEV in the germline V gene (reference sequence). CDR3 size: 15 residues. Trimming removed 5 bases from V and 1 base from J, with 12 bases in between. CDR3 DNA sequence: TGTGCCAGCAGTCGCCGTCCAGATGCCAAAAACATTCAGTACTTC. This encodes CASSRRPDAKNIQYF.

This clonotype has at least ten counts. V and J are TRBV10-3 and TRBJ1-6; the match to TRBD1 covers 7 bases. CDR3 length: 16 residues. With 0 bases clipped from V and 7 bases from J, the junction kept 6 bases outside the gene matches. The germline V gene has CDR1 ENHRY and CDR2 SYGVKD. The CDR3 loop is CAISESLTGKNSPLHF. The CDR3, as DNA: TGTGCCATCAGTGAGTCGTTGACAGGGAAGAATTCACCCCTCCACTTT.

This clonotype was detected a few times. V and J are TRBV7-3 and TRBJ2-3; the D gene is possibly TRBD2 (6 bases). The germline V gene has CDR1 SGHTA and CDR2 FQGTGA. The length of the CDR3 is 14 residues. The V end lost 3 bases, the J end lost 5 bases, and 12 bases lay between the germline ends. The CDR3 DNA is TGTGCCAGCAGCTTGGTCGGGGGAATAGATACGCAGTATTTT. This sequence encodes CASSLVGGIDTQYF. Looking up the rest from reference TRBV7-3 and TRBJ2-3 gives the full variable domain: GAGVSQTPSNKVTEKGKYVELRCDPISGHTALYWYRQSLGQGPEFLIYFQGTGAADDSGLPNDRFFAVRPEGSVSTLKIQRTERGDSAVYLCASSLVGGIDTQYFGPGTRLTVL.

In DNA form, the CDR3 reads TGTGCCAGCAGCGACAAACAGAGCTCCTATAATTCACCCCTCCACTTT. Its translation: CASSDKQSSYNSPLHF. This chain joins TRBV6-2 or TRBV6-3 and TRBJ1-6; no definite D call. The CDR3 length is 16 residues. Trimming removed 6 bases at V and 0 bases at J, with 12 bases between. Looked up from germline, CDR1 is MNHEY and CDR2 is SVGEGT.

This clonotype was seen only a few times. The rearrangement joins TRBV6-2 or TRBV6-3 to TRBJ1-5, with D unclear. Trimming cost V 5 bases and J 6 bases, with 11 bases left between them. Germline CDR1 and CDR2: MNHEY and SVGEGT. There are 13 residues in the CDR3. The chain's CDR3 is CASSGNQLQPQHF. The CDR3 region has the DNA TGTGCCAGCAGTGGAAACCAGCTTCAGCCCCAGCATTTT.

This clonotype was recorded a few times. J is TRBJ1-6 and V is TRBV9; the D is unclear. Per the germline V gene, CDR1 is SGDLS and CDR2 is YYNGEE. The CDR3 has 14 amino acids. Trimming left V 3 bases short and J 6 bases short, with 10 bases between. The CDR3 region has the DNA TGTGCCAGCAGCGCGGGCGGCATTAATTCACCCCTCCACTTT. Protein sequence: CASSAGGINSPLHF.

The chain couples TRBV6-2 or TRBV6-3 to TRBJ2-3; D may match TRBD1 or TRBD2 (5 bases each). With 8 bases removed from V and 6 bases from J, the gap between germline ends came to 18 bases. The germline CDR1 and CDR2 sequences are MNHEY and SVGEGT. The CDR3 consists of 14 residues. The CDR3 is CASGRWGSGDTQYF. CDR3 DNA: TGTGCCAGCGGAAGGTGGGGCTCGGGGGATACGCAGTATTTT.